What follows are 16 T cell receptor beta chains derived from one specimen sequenced in a study of shared clonotypes between healthy human individuals. Clones were sequenced by immunoSEQ multiplex PCR, and TCRdb holds only the in-frame ones, with some missing. The sample holds about 960,000 clones, less than 85% seen once. Source material: memory CD4+ T cells sorted from blood. This sample's subset: CD45RA-negative fraction. All receptors derive from a man between 18 and 35 years old in good health.

The V call is TRBV7-9, the J call TRBJ2-5; 10 nucleotides align to TRBD1. V dropped 5 bases and J dropped 4; count of bases not matched to a gene: 7. Germline V gives CDR1 SEHNR, CDR2 FQNEAQ (reference sequence). The length of the CDR3 is 15 residues. The CDR3 here is CASSPRTGGRETQYF. The CDR3, as DNA: TGTGCCAGCAGCCCACGGACAGGGGGGAGAGAGACCCAGTACTTC. Filled out from reference TRBV7-9 and TRBJ2-5, the complete variable domain reads DTGVSQNPRHKITKRGQNVTFRCDPISEHNRLYWYRQTLGQGPEFLTYFQNEAQLEKSRLLSDRFSAERPKGSFSTLEIQRTEQGDSAMYLCASSPRTGGRETQYFGPGTRLLVL.

Notes on this clone: The junction does not match germline at one end; this may be a read error. The V and J genes are TRBV30 and TRBJ1-2; 9 bases match TRBD1. CDR1 is GTSNPN, CDR2 SVGIG, per germline (reference sequence). CDR3 length: 13 residues. The CDR3 DNA is TGTGCCTGGACCTTCAACAGGGGGCTGGCTTGTTCCTTC. This sequence encodes CAWTFNRGLACSF.

The chain links TRBV9 to TRBJ2-5; 8 bases are shared with TRBD2. The CDR3 loop spans 15 amino acids. Germline loops: CDR1 SGDLS, CDR2 YYNGEE. Trimming at V came to 0 bases and at J to 1 base, leaving 2 bases not matched to a gene. The CDR3 region has the DNA TGTGCCAGCAGCGTAGAAACTAGCGGCCAAGAGACCCAGTACTTC. The encoded protein is CASSVETSGQETQYF.

This chain uses TRBV28 with TRBJ2-3, with TRBD1 as a possible D gene (5 bases). This CDR3 spans 15 amino acids. V gave up 1 base and J gave up 1 base, with 9 bases separating them. Germline CDR1 and CDR2: MDHEN and SYDVKM. The CDR3 region is CASSLSRAGTDTQYF. In nucleotides, the CDR3 is TGTGCCAGCAGTTTATCCAGGGCTGGCACAGATACGCAGTATTTT.

The chain employs TRBV7-2 and TRBJ2-7; the D is unclear. V dropped 7 bases and J dropped 3 bases, with 16 bases sitting between them. There are 14 residues in the CDR3. Germline V lookup: CDR1 SGHTA, CDR2 FQGNSA. Here the CDR3 reads CASTLNLGNYEQYF. DNA of the CDR3: TGTGCCAGCACCCTAAACCTGGGTAACTACGAGCAGTACTTC. The full variable domain, in which reference TRBV7-2 and TRBJ2-7 provide the parts outside the CDR3, is GAGVSQSPSNKVTEKGKDVELRCDPISGHTALYWYRQSLGQGLEFLIYFQGNSAPDKSGLPSDRFSAERTGGSVSTLTIQRTQQEDSAVYLCASTLNLGNYEQYFGPGTRLTVT.

The chain links TRBV30 to TRBJ1-2, with no clear D. V was shortened by 4 bases and J by 7 bases, with 10 bases between the two germline ends. The CDR3 has 11 amino acids. Looked up from germline, CDR1 is GTSNPN and CDR2 is SVGIG (reference sequence). The CDR3 DNA follows: TGTGCCTGGACCCGACCCCTTGGCTACACCTTC. Amino acids: CAWTRPLGYTF.

The V gene is TRBV28, the J gene TRBJ1-5; unclear D gene. Germline V lookup: CDR1 MDHEN, CDR2 SYDVKM. Trimming shortened V by 5 bases and J by 3 bases, and 14 bases separated the two germline ends. The CDR3 runs to 15 residues. CDR3 bases: TGTGCCAGCAGTCCCGGGGTTACGGTCAATCAGCCCCAGCATTTT. Translating gives CASSPGVTVNQPQHF.

A single count supports this clone. This rearrangement joins TRBV6-6 to TRBJ2-3, with unresolved D. The V gene lost 7 bases and the J gene lost 2 bases, with 7 bases spanning the gap. This CDR3 is built from 12 residues. Germline assignment: CDR1 MNHNY and CDR2 SVGAGI (reference sequence). The DNA of the CDR3 is TGTGCCAGCAATACCTTCACAGATACGCAGTATTTT. This translates into CASNTFTDTQYF.

There are a few counts of this clone. This chain joins TRBV4-3 and TRBJ1-2, with D possibly matching TRBD1 (6 bases). Trimming removed 0 bases from V and 1 base from J, with 12 bases in between. Germline assignment: CDR1 LGHNA and CDR2 YSLEER. The CDR3 covers 16 residues. The CDR3 sequence: CASSQDPPGHNYGYTF. CDR3 bases: TGCGCCAGCAGCCAAGATCCGCCGGGACATAACTATGGCTACACCTTC.

The chain recombines TRBV15 with TRBJ2-5; D perhaps matches TRBD1 (5 bases). Trimming left V 0 bases short and J 5 bases short, with 16 bases between. Germline CDR1 is LNHNV and CDR2 is YYDKDF (reference sequence). The CDR3 is 16 residues long. DNA of the CDR3: TGTGCCACCAGCAGAGATCAGAAGGGGTCAGGGGAGACCCAGTACTTC. It yields the protein CATSRDQKGSGETQYF.

V and J are TRBV29-1 and TRBJ2-5, with TRBD1 identical over 8 bases. The CDR3 runs to 13 residues. Germline assignment: CDR1 SQVTM and CDR2 ANQGSEA. V shed 6 bases and J 4 bases; nucleotides not matched to a gene: 7. CDR3 residues: CSVATGVVETQYF. The CDR3 nucleotides are TGCAGCGTCGCGACAGGGGTGGTAGAGACCCAGTACTTC.

The chain links TRBV11-2 to TRBJ2-7, with a possible D match to TRBD1 (6 bases). V was clipped by 4 bases and J by 2 bases, with 12 bases between them. The CDR3 extends over 14 amino acids. The germline gives CDR1 SGHAT, CDR2 FQNNGV. CDR3 in amino acids: CASSSPTGPYEQYF. The CDR3 region has the DNA TGTGCCAGCAGCTCCCCGACAGGACCCTACGAGCAGTACTTC.

The chain couples TRBV18 to TRBJ1-1; a weak D match, TRBD1 (6 bases). V was shortened by 6 bases and J by 1 base, with 12 bases between the two germline ends. The CDR3 is made up of 14 amino acids. The germline CDR1 and CDR2 sequences are KGHSH and LQKENI. The CDR3 is CASSATDRNTEAFF. The CDR3 DNA is TGTGCCAGCTCCGCTACGGACAGGAACACTGAAGCTTTCTTT.

The rearrangement links TRBV5-1 to TRBJ2-4, with 9 bases matching TRBD1. The germline V gene encodes CDR1 SGHRS and CDR2 YFSETQ. V lost 3 bases and J lost 0; bases outside the gene matches: 4. The CDR3 runs to 16 residues. The CDR3 DNA is TGCGCCAGCAGCTGGGGACAGGGTCTAGCCAAAAACATTCAGTACTTC. It yields the protein CASSWGQGLAKNIQYF.

CDR3 nucleotide sequence: TGTGCCAGCCAAAGCGGACGGTCAGATACGCAGTATTTT. It encodes CASQSGRSDTQYF. The chain couples TRBV6-1 to TRBJ2-3; TRBD2 is a possible D gene (5 bases). V was cut by 8 bases and J by 4 bases, with 13 bases left in between. CDR3 length: 13 residues. CDR1 and CDR2 from the germline V gene are MNHNS and SASEGT.

The J gene is TRBJ2-7, the V gene TRBV6-1, with TRBD2 matching over 8 bases. The germline gives CDR1 MNHNS, CDR2 SASEGT. The CDR3 spans 13 residues. V trimming: 6 bases; J trimming: 2 bases; junction bases outside the gene matches: 3. Here the CDR3 reads CASSGGGTYEQYF. CDR3 nucleotide sequence: TGTGCCAGCAGCGGGGGGGGAACCTACGAGCAGTACTTC.